Each of the 30 T cell receptor beta chains below was sequenced from the same sample in a study of blood T cell repertoires in COVID-19. TCRdb's copy holds only in-frame clones and misses some; the assay was immunoSEQ multiplex PCR. The sample holds about 90,000 clones, approximately 88% seen once. The sequencing sample was made of peripheral blood. These receptors were collected from a woman aged 80 or over with active or convalescent COVID-19.

This chain links TRBV5-1 with TRBJ2-2, with 9 bases aligning to TRBD2. Looked up from germline, CDR1 is SGHRS and CDR2 is YFSETQ. The CDR3 is made up of 15 amino acids. Unmatched junction bases numbered 4, after V lost 2 bases and J lost 5 bases. The CDR3 sequence is CASSFGGRETGELFF. As DNA, the CDR3 is TGCGCCAGCAGCTTCGGCGGGAGGGAAACCGGGGAGCTGTTTTTT.

This chain joins TRBV9 and TRBJ2-3; TRBD2 is a possible D gene (7 bases). V was shortened by 4 bases and J by 6 bases, with 18 bases between the two germline ends. CDR1 and CDR2 from the germline V gene are SGDLS and YYNGEE. The CDR3 contains 15 residues. For the CDR3, the DNA is TGTGCCAGCAGCCTTACTGGGGGGGCCGGGGATACGCAGTATTTT. Translating it yields CASSLTGGAGDTQYF. Filled out from reference TRBV9 and TRBJ2-3, the complete variable domain reads DSGVTQTPKHLITATGQRVTLRCSPRSGDLSVYWYQQSLDQGLQFLIQYYNGEERAKGNILERFSAQQFPDLHSELNLSSLELGDSALYFCASSLTGGAGDTQYFGPGTRLTVL.

The V and J genes are TRBV10-2 and TRBJ1-1; no clear D. Germline V CDR1 and CDR2: WSHSY, SAAADI. V was trimmed by 1 base and J by 4 bases, leaving 10 bases between them. There are 14 residues in the CDR3. The CDR3 sequence: CASSELPEATEAFF. In nucleotides, the CDR3 is TGCGCCAGCAGTGAGTTACCGGAGGCCACTGAAGCTTTCTTT.

The rearrangement joins TRBV7-2 to TRBJ2-3; tentative D call: TRBD2 (6 bases). V lost 0 bases, J lost 2 bases, and 12 bases lay in between. CDR3 size: 16 residues. Germline CDR1 and CDR2: SGHTA and FQGNSA. The CDR3 DNA is TGTGCCAGCAGCTTAGCTTTAGGAGGGCCCACAGATACGCAGTATTTT. This sequence encodes CASSLALGGPTDTQYF.

This chain links TRBV30 with TRBJ2-7; D gene unclear. CDR1 GTSNPN and CDR2 SVGIG come from the germline V gene (reference sequence). V dropped 3 bases and J dropped 2 bases, with 14 bases sitting between them. This CDR3 comprises 14 residues. The CDR3 here is CAWRPPSITYEQYF. The CDR3, as DNA: TGTGCCTGGAGACCTCCAAGCATCACCTACGAGCAGTACTTC.

V and J are TRBV3-1 (or the pseudogene TRBV3-2) and TRBJ2-2, with 12 bases lining up with TRBD2. Germline CDR1 LGHDT, CDR2 YNNKEL (reference sequence). V lost 4 bases to trimming and J lost 1 base; unmatched junction nucleotides: 1. This CDR3 is built from 16 residues. Here the CDR3 reads CASSRLAGENTGELFF. As DNA, the CDR3 is TGTGCCAGCAGCCGACTAGCGGGAGAGAACACCGGGGAGCTGTTTTTT.

This chain links TRBV5-8 with TRBJ1-6; 8 bases align to TRBD1. Unmatched junction bases numbered 6, after V lost 0 bases and J lost 10 bases. The CDR3 covers 15 residues. Germline V gene lookup returns CDR1 SGHTS and CDR2 YDEGEE. Here the CDR3 DNA reads TGTGCCAGCAGCTTGGTTCAGGGGGCGAGGTCACCCCTCCACTTT. It is translated as CASSLVQGARSPLHF.

The V call is TRBV6-6, the J call TRBJ2-7; TRBD1 matches 11 bases. Germline-derived CDR1 and CDR2 are MNHNY and SVGAGI (reference sequence). The length of the CDR3 is 16 residues. V shed 5 bases, J shed 6 bases, and the junction held 12 bases outside the gene matches. CDR3 in amino acids: CASSGGTGTGGTEQYF. Written as DNA, the CDR3 is TGTGCCAGCAGTGGAGGGACCGGGACAGGGGGGACCGAGCAGTACTTC.

The chain has TRBV5-1 and TRBJ2-7, with TRBD1 identical over 7 bases. V shed 4 bases and J 4 bases; nucleotides not matched to a gene: 8. The germline gives CDR1 SGHRS, CDR2 YFSETQ. This CDR3 spans 14 amino acids. CDR3 in DNA: TGCGCCAGCAGCCAAATGGGACAGACTTACGAGCAGTACTTC. It is translated as CASSQMGQTYEQYF.

The rearrangement links TRBV4-2 to TRBJ1-3; the match to TRBD1 covers 8 bases. Germline lookup yields CDR1 LGHNA and CDR2 YNFKEQ. The trim removed 4 bases at V and 4 bases at J, leaving 3 bases unmatched. This CDR3 is built from 14 residues. CDR3 bases: TGTGCCAGCAGCCGTAGACAGGGGGGAAACACCATATATTTT. This encodes CASSRRQGGNTIYF.

This chain uses TRBV5-6 with TRBJ1-1; 12 positions agree with TRBD1. The J segment lost 3 bases and the V segment lost 4 bases, leaving 7 bases of the junction unmatched. CDR1 is SGHDT, CDR2 YYEEEE, per germline. This CDR3 comprises 16 residues. CDR3 amino acids: CASSRGQGALYTEAFF. The CDR3, as DNA: TGTGCCAGCAGCCGGGGACAGGGGGCTCTGTACACTGAAGCTTTCTTT.

The sample holds a few counts of this clone. The V call is TRBV29-1, the J call TRBJ1-2; a weak D match, TRBD1 (5 bases). Germline V gene lookup returns CDR1 SQVTM and CDR2 ANQGSEA. This CDR3 spans 12 amino acids. V lost 4 bases and J lost 6, with 12 bases in between. The CDR3 DNA reads TGCAGCGTTGGAAAGGGGCGTGATGGCTACACCTTC. Protein product: CSVGKGRDGYTF.

This clone was seen more than once but under ten times. The CDR3 region has the DNA TGTGCCAGCAGCTCGGGGGGCCCCAGCTCCTACGAGCAGTACTTC. Encoded protein: CASSSGGPSSYEQYF. The rearrangement uses TRBV5-4 and TRBJ2-7; weak D call: TRBD2 (7 bases). The V gene lost 3 bases and the J gene lost 0 bases, with 13 bases spanning the gap. Germline V gives CDR1 SGHNT, CDR2 YYREEE (reference sequence). This CDR3 is 15 amino acids long.

The V call is TRBV5-4, the J call TRBJ1-1; a possible D gene is TRBD1 (5 bases). This CDR3 is built from 15 residues. Trimming shortened V by 0 bases and J by 0 bases, and 9 bases separated the two germline ends. Germline V gene sequence: CDR1 SGHNT, CDR2 YYREEE (reference sequence). The CDR3 region has the DNA TGTGCCAGCAGCTTGGGAGCAGGGCTGAACACTGAAGCTTTCTTT. This encodes CASSLGAGLNTEAFF.

The J gene is TRBJ2-5, the V gene TRBV5-1; TRBD1 might be the D (7 bases). V dropped 4 bases and J dropped 5 bases, with 18 bases sitting between them. Germline V CDR1 and CDR2: SGHRS, YFSETQ. CDR3 length equals 15 residues. This CDR3 is CASSMQGGLEETQYF. The CDR3 DNA reads as TGCGCCAGCAGCATGCAGGGGGGACTCGAGGAGACCCAGTACTTC. Filled out from reference TRBV5-1 and TRBJ2-5, the complete variable domain reads KAGVTQTPRYLIKTRGQQVTLSCSPISGHRSVSWYQQTPGQGLQFLFEYFSETQRNKGNFPGRFSGRQFSNSRSEMNVSTLELGDSALYLCASSMQGGLEETQYFGPGTRLLVL.

This clone was detected once. The V and J genes are TRBV6-1 and TRBJ2-1; 13 bases match TRBD2. The germline CDR1 and CDR2 sequences are MNHNS and SASEGT. The length of the CDR3 is 17 residues. V shed 2 bases, J shed 7 bases, and the junction held 8 bases outside the gene matches. CDR3 sequence: CASSEPRTSGSENEQFF. In nucleotides, the CDR3 is TGTGCCAGCAGTGAACCCCGGACTAGCGGGAGTGAAAATGAGCAGTTCTTC.

The table lists this clone with a few counts. The chain links TRBV5-1 to TRBJ2-1, with D possibly being TRBD1 (5 bases). V lost 0 bases, J lost 8 bases, and 9 bases lay in between. Per the germline V gene, CDR1 is SGHRS and CDR2 is YFSETQ. The CDR3 is 13 amino acids. In nucleotides, the CDR3 is TGCGCCAGCAGCTTGGGACAGTTGTATGAGCAGTTCTTC. This sequence encodes CASSLGQLYEQFF.

This clone is a singleton in its sample. This sequence joins TRBV24-1 and TRBJ2-5; D is perhaps TRBD2 (5 bases). The V end was cut by 1 base, the J end by 5 bases, with 7 bases between. This CDR3 comprises 13 residues. Germline V gene lookup returns CDR1 KGHDR and CDR2 SFDVKD. CDR3 protein: CATSDFWRETQYF. The CDR3 DNA sequence: TGTGCCACCAGTGATTTTTGGAGGGAGACCCAGTACTTC.

The V and J genes are TRBV19 and TRBJ2-6; 8 bases map to TRBD1. CDR1 and CDR2 (germline): LNHDA, SQIVND (reference sequence). The CDR3 loop spans 17 amino acids. J gave up 4 bases and V 5 bases, and 10 bases lay outside the gene matches. As DNA, the CDR3 is TGTGCCAGTAGTGCCGGACAGGGATTTTCGGGGGCCAACGTCCTGACTTTC. Residues: CASSAGQGFSGANVLTF.

This clone came up once. This chain joins TRBV6-5 and TRBJ2-7; maybe TRBD2 (5 bases). Germline values: CDR1 MNHEY, CDR2 SVGAGI. Trimming shortened V by 7 bases and J by 2 bases, and 12 bases separated the two germline ends. The CDR3 spans 13 residues. The CDR3 nucleotides read TGTGCCAGCAAAGAGACGGGAACCTACGAGCAGTACTTC. Translated: CASKETGTYEQYF.

V usage is TRBV7-2 and J usage is TRBJ1-2; 7 bases fit TRBD1. After removal of 1 base from V and 4 bases from J, the junction contained 15 bases not matched to a gene. Germline V gene data show CDR1 as SGHTA and CDR2 as FQGNSA. This CDR3 is built from 18 residues. CDR3 DNA: TGTGCCAGCAGCTTAGATGAGTTGGGCCGACAGGGAACCTATGGCTACACCTTC. It is translated as CASSLDELGRQGTYGYTF.

The chain combines TRBV7-3 with TRBJ2-2; D remains ambiguous. V lost 6 bases and J 0 bases, leaving 5 bases between the germline ends. The CDR3 has 13 amino acids. The V gene's germline CDR1 is SGHTA and CDR2 FQGTGA. The CDR3 reads CASSQSNTGELFF. The DNA for the CDR3 is TGTGCCAGCAGTCAGTCGAACACCGGGGAGCTGTTTTTT.

The chain joins TRBV5-1 to TRBJ2-3, with D possibly TRBD2 on 6 matching bases. In germline, CDR1 is SGHRS, CDR2 YFSETQ. V was shortened by 0 bases and J by 1 base, with 9 bases between the two germline ends. The CDR3 is 15 amino acids. The CDR3 DNA reads as TGCGCCAGCAGCTTGGGAGCGGGCGGCACAGATACGCAGTATTTT. Translated, it gives CASSLGAGGTDTQYF. The variable domain in full, with the rest retrieved from reference TRBV5-1 and TRBJ2-3, is KAGVTQTPRYLIKTRGQQVTLSCSPISGHRSVSWYQQTPGQGLQFLFEYFSETQRNKGNFPGRFSGRQFSNSRSEMNVSTLELGDSALYLCASSLGAGGTDTQYFGPGTRLTVL.

The rearrangement joins TRBV27 to TRBJ2-7; the match to TRBD1 covers 9 bases. The CDR3 is made up of 18 amino acids. Trimming cost V 0 bases and J 0 bases; bases outside gene matches: 9. CDR1 MNHEY and CDR2 SMNVEV come from the germline V gene (reference sequence). The CDR3 nucleotides are TGTGCCAGCAGTTTATCGCCCCTTGGACAGGGGATCTCCTACGAGCAGTACTTC. Protein product: CASSLSPLGQGISYEQYF.

The gene calls are TRBV12-3 or TRBV12-4 and TRBJ1-2, with unresolved D. This CDR3 is 13 amino acids long. V was pared by 5 bases and J by 9 bases, with 16 bases between. This chain's CDR3 is CASSLLTRLCYTF. DNA of the CDR3: TGTGCCAGCAGTCTCCTGACAAGACTATGCTACACCTTC.

V and J are TRBV18 and TRBJ2-7, with D possibly TRBD2 on 6 matching bases. Germline V gives CDR1 KGHSH, CDR2 LQKENI. V shed 0 bases and J shed 5 bases, with 11 bases lying between them. This CDR3 is built from 14 residues. This chain's CDR3 is CASSPPGGVHEQYF. CDR3 DNA: TGTGCCAGCTCACCACCGGGCGGGGTCCACGAGCAGTACTTC.

This chain joins TRBV7-3 and TRBJ2-3; TRBD1 might be the D (5 bases). The CDR3 loop spans 14 amino acids. The germline CDR1 and CDR2 sequences are SGHTA and FQGTGA. Trimming took 0 bases from V and 6 from J, leaving 10 bases between them. CDR3 DNA: TGTGCCAGCAGCTTAACGGGGCGCTGGGATACGCAGTATTTT. Amino acid sequence: CASSLTGRWDTQYF.

The chain links TRBV4-2 to TRBJ2-7; 9 bases align to TRBD2. This CDR3 comprises 19 residues. CDR1 is LGHNA and CDR2 is YNFKEQ in the germline V gene. Trimming cost V 0 bases and J 0 bases; bases outside gene matches: 12. CDR3 nucleotide sequence: TGTGCCAGCAGCCAAGATTTGTCCTTATGGACTAGCGTCTCCTACGAGCAGTACTTC. It translates to CASSQDLSLWTSVSYEQYF.

The rearrangement uses TRBV7-9 and TRBJ1-2; no reliable D call. The CDR3 totals 12 residues. Germline V gives CDR1 SEHNR, CDR2 FQNEAQ (reference sequence). The germline V and J ends were trimmed by 8 bases and 0 bases, with 7 bases remaining between them. DNA for the CDR3: TGTGCCAGCGGTACAGCTAACTATGGCTACACCTTC. It translates to CASGTANYGYTF.

The chain carries TRBV18 and TRBJ1-2; no firm D call. CDR1 and CDR2 (germline): KGHSH, LQKENI. The CDR3 loop spans 12 amino acids. The V end was cut by 4 bases, the J end by 3 bases, with 6 bases between. Here the CDR3 reads CASSLSDYGYTF. The CDR3 DNA reads as TGTGCCAGCTCACTGTCGGACTATGGCTACACCTTC.